These T cell receptor beta chains were read from a single sample in a study of OX40 agonist ivuxolimab in advanced cancers. Only in-frame clones appear in the TCRdb table, and some are missing; sequencing was by immunoSEQ multiplex PCR. The table has approximately 82,000 clones, approximately 85% seen once. Source: CD4+ or CD8+ T cells sorted from blood, taken in a trial of the OX40 agonist ivuxolimab. These receptors were obtained from an adult with an advanced solid tumor such as melanoma, head and neck, liver or kidney cancer. The CDR3 runs from the conserved cysteine through the conserved F or W. D genes are given only for firm matches. Clone size is not always given. Where it is, it says once, few, many or a class for expanded clones.

>.|TRBD1|TRBV5-1|TRBJ2-2
TGCGCCAGCAGCGATGGGACAGGAGGAAAAGGGGAGCTGTTTTTT
CASSDGTGGKGELFF
>.|TRBD1|TRBV11-2|TRBJ1-1
TGTGCCAGCAGCTTTACGGACAGGCCGAACACTGAAGCTTTCTTT
CASSFTDRPNTEAFF
>.|TRBD2|TRBV29-1|TRBJ2-3
TGCAGCGTTGAAGGACTAGCGGGAGCTGTAGATACGCAGTATTTT
CSVEGLAGAVDTQYF
>.|TRBD2|TRBV27|TRBJ2-7
TGTGCCAGCAGTAGTATACGGGGGACTAACTACGAGCAGTACTTC
CASSSIRGTNYEQYF
>few|.|TRBV29-1|TRBJ2-1
TGCAGCGTTGATTCGAGGTCCGCCACAAATGAGCAGTTCTTC
CSVDSRSATNEQFF
>.|.|TRBV30|TRBJ2-5
TGTGCCTGGGCCGGGATAAAAGAGACCCAGTACTTC
CAWAGIKETQYF
>.|TRBD1|TRBV4-3|TRBJ1-2
TGCGCCAGCAGCCAAGGGGGACAGGGGGTGAGCTATGGCTACACCTTC
CASSQGGQGVSYGYTF
>.|TRBD2|TRBV2|TRBJ2-2
TGTGCCAGCACAATCCCCCTCACTAGCGGGGGGGCCCATGAGTACACCGGGGAGCTGTTTTTT
CASTIPLTSGGAHEYTGELFF
>few|TRBD2|TRBV5-4|TRBJ2-3
TGTGCCAGCAGCCTTGGGACTAGCGGGAGTAGTGATACGCAGTATTTT
CASSLGTSGSSDTQYF
>.|.|TRBV4-1|TRBJ2-3
TGCGCCAGCAGCCAAGATCAGGGCAGGGGATTAAATACGCAGTATTTT
CASSQDQGRGLNTQYF
>few|TRBD1|TRBV30|TRBJ1-5
TGTGCCTGGAGTGTAGGGCAGGGGGCGGGCCAGCCCCAGCATTTT
CAWSVGQGAGQPQHF
>.|.|TRBV7-6|TRBJ2-2
TGTGCCAGCAGCTTAGCGATGAGGCAGGGGAAGGTGTTTTTT
CASSLAMRQGKVFF
>.|.|TRBV12-2|TRBJ2-7
TGTGCAAGTCGCTTAGGCAGGGGCCCCTACGAGCAGTACTTC
CASRLGRGPYEQYF
>.|TRBD2|TRBV7-2|TRBJ2-3
TGTGCCAGCAGCTTTAGCGGGGGGCACACAGATACGCAGTATTTT
CASSFSGGHTDTQYF
>.|.|TRBV11-2|TRBJ2-7
TGTGCCAGCAGCTATACAGGCTACGAGCAGTACTTC
CASSYTGYEQYF
>.|.|TRBV6-5|TRBJ1-1
TGTGCCAGCAGTCCCTGGGCCAATCTAGGCACTGAAGCTTTCTTT
CASSPWANLGTEAFF
>.|.|TRBV7-2|TRBJ1-3
TGTGCCAGCAGCCTCTCAGCGGGGGGCTCCTCTGGAAACACCATATATTTT
CASSLSAGGSSGNTIYF
>.|.|TRBV6-5|TRBJ1-2
TGTGCCAGCAGTAAGACAAACGTCTATGGCTACACCTTC
CASSKTNVYGYTF
>.|TRBD2|TRBV11-1|TRBJ2-1
TGTGCCAGCAGCTCCTTAGCGGGAGAGGACAATGAGCAGTTCTTC
CASSSLAGEDNEQFF
>once|.|TRBV5-1|TRBJ1-1
TGCGCCAGCAGCTTGGCCCCGGGGGCGCCCACTGAAGCTTTCTTT
CASSLAPGAPTEAFF
>.|TRBD1|TRBV5-4|TRBJ1-1
TGTGCCAGCAGAACAGGGGGGGGAGAGACTGAAGCTTTCTTT
CASRTGGGETEAFF
>.|TRBD1|TRBV7-6|TRBJ1-5
TGTGCCAGCAGCGAACGTCCCGGGACAGATTACTATAGCAATCAGCCCCAGCATTTT
CASSERPGTDYYSNQPQHF
>.|.|TRBV30|TRBJ2-5
TGTGCCTGGAGTCTGACTCCTGGGGCCCAGTACTTC
CAWSLTPGAQYF
>.|.|TRBV5-1|TRBJ2-2
TGCGCCAGCAGCTTGGCCCAGGGAGGGAACACCGGGGAGCTGTTTTTT
CASSLAQGGNTGELFF
>.|TRBD1|TRBV7-2|TRBJ1-4
TGTGCCAGCAGCTTAGAGGGACAGGGTGACGAAAAACTGTTTTTT
CASSLEGQGDEKLFF
>.|.|TRBV7-2|TRBJ2-1
TGTGCCAGCAGCTTTCCCACTAGGGCCCGGTCATACAATGAGCAGTTCTTC
CASSFPTRARSYNEQFF
>.|.|TRBV30|TRBJ1-2
TGTGCCTGGAGTAGGACAGATTCTAACTATGGCTACACCTTC
CAWSRTDSNYGYTF
>.|.|TRBV11-3|TRBJ2-3
TGTGCCAGCAGCCCAGGGTTAGATACGCAGTATTTT
CASSPGLDTQYF
>once|.|TRBV5-4|TRBJ2-7
TGTGCCAGCAGCCCGTGGACGAGCTCCTACGAGCAGTACTTC
CASSPWTSSYEQYF
>many|TRBD1|TRBV7-6|TRBJ2-7
TGTGCCAGCAGCTGGGACAGCAATTACGAGCAGTACTTC
CASSWDSNYEQYF
>once|.|TRBV6-4|TRBJ1-1
TGTGCCAGCAGGGCGGACCCCTGGGGTGAAGCTTTCTTT
CASRADPWGEAFF
>.|TRBD2|TRBV5-1|TRBJ2-3
TGCGCCAGCAGCGGTCGAGCGGGGAGCACAGATACGCAGTATTTT
CASSGRAGSTDTQYF
>.|TRBD1|TRBV15|TRBJ1-4
TGTGCCACCAGCAGATCCGGGACAGCGGGAAAACTGTTTTTT
CATSRSGTAGKLFF
>few|.|TRBV2|TRBJ1-5
TGTGCCAGCGGCGGGGGGTTCAGACAGCCCCAGCATTTT
CASGGGFRQPQHF
>few|.|TRBV5-4|TRBJ2-7
TGTGCCAGCAGCTTCGAGTTGGCCCCCTACGAGCAGTACTTC
CASSFELAPYEQYF
>.|.|TRBV7-2|TRBJ2-5
TGTGCCAGCAGCTTAACTGCGCGGGAGACCCAGTACTTC
CASSLTARETQYF
>.|.|TRBV5-6|TRBJ2-1
TGTGCCAGCAGCTGGGATGACACCTACAATGAGCAGTTCTTC
CASSWDDTYNEQFF
>.|TRBD1|TRBV27|TRBJ1-5
TGTGCCAGCAGGCCGGACAGGGACCGCAATCAGCCCCAGCATTTT
CASRPDRDRNQPQHF
>.|TRBD1|TRBV19|TRBJ2-7
TGTGCCAGTAGTACCGCAGGGGGCGAAGCTACGGGATTTTACGAGCAGTACTTC
CASSTAGGEATGFYEQYF
>few|.|TRBV30|TRBJ1-6
TGTGCCTGGAGTGTCGGGAGGAACTATAATTCACCCCTCCACTTT
CAWSVGRNYNSPLHF
>.|TRBD1|TRBV5-6|TRBJ2-7
TGTGCCAGCAGCTACGACAGGGGTAATGAGCAGTACTTC
CASSYDRGNEQYF
>.|.|TRBV7-2|TRBJ1-1
TGTGCCAGCAGCTACTATACTGAAGCTTTCTTT
CASSYYTEAFF